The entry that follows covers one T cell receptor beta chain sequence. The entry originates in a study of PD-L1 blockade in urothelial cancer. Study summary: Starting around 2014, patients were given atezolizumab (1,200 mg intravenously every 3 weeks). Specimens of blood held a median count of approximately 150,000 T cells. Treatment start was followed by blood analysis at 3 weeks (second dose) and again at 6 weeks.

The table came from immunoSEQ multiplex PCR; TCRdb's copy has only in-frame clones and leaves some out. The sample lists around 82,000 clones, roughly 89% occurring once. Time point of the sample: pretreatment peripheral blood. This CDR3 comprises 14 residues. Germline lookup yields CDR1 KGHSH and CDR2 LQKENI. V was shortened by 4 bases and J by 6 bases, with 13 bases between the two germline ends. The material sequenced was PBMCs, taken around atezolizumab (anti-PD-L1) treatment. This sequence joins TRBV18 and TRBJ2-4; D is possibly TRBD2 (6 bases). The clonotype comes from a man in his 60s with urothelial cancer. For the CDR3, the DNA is TGTGCCAGCTCACGGTATGAGGAGGGAAACATTCAGTACTTC. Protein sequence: CASSRYEEGNIQYF.